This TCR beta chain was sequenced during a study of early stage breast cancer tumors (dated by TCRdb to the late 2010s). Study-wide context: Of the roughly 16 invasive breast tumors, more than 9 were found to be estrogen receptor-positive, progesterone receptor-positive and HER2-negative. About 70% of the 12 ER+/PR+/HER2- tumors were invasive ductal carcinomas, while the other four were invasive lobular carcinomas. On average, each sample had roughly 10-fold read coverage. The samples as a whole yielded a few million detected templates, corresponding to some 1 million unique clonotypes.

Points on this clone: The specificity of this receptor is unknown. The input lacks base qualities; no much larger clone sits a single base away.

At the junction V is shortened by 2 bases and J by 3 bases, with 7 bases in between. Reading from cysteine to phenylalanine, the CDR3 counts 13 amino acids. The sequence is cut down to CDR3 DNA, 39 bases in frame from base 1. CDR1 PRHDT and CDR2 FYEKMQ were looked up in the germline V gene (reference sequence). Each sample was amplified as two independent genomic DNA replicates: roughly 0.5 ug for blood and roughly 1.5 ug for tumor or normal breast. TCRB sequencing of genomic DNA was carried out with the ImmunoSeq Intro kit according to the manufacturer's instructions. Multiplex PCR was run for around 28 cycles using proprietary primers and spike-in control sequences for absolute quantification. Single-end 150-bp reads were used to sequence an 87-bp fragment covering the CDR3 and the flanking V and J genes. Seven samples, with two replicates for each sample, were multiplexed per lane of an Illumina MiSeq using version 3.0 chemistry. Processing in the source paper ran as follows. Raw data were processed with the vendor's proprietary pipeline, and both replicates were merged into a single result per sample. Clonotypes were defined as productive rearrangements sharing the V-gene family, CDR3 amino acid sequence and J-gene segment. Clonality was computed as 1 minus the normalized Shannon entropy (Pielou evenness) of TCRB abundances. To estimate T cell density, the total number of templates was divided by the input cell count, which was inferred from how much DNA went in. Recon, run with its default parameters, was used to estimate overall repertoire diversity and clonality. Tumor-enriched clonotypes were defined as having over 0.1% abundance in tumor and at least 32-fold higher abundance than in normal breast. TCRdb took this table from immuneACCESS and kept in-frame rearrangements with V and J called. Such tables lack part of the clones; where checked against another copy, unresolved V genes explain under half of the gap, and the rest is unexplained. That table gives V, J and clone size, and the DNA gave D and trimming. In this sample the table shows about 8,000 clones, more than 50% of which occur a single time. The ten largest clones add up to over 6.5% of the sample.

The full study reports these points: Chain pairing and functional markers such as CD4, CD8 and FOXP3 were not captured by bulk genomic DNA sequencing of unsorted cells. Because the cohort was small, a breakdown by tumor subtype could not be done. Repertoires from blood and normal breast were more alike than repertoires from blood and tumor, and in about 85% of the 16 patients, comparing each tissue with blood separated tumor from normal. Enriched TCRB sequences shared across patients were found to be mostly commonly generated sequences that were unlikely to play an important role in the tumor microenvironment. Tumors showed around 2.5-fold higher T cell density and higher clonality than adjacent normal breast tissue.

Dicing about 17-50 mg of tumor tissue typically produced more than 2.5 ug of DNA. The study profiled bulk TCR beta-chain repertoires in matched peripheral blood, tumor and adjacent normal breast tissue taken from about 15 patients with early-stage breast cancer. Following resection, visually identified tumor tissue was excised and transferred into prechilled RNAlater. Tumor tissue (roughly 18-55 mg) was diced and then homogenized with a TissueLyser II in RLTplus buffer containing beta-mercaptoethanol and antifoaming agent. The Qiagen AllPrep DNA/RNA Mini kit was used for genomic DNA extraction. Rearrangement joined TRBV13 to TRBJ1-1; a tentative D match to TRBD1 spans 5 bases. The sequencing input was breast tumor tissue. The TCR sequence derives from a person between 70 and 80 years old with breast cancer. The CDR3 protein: CASSLLRDTEAFF. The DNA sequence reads TGTGCCAGCAGCTTACTCAGGGACACTGAAGCTTTCTTT.